Listed below are T cell receptor beta chains from one sample, sequenced in a study of T-cell reconstitution after alpha-beta-depleted transplantation in children. TCRdb reprocessed the PCR reads with MiXCR, giving one entry per CDR3 protein. The sample comprises around 600,000 distinct CDR3 sequences, 16% of which are singletons, and approximately 1% rests with the top ten. The material was PBMCs from the stem cell graft donor, obtained from the stem cell graft. Receptors were obtained from a human donor who donated a stem cell graft to a child with acute myeloid leukemia. Each CDR3 is given with its conserved first and last residue. The D gene is left open where the match is weak. The size field is filled for only some rows; it gives once, few, many or a size class.

CDR3aa	CDR3nt	len	v_gene	d_gene	abundance	j_gene
CASSQVLNTEAFF	TGTGCCAGCAGTCAGGTTCTCAACACTGAAGCTTTCTTT	13	TRBV6-1	.	many	TRBJ1-1
CSVEDPGGGETQYF	TGCAGCGTTGAAGATCCGGGTGGAGGGGAGACCCAGTACTTC	14	TRBV29-1	.	few	TRBJ2-5
CASSRETQYF	TGTGCCAGCAGTCGCGAGACCCAGTACTTC	10	TRBV7-9	.	many	TRBJ2-5
CASSRDSNTGELFF	TGTGCCAGCAGCCGGGACTCTAATACCGGGGAGCTGTTTTTT	14	TRBV5-5	.	many	TRBJ2-2
CSAVQPLQETQYF	TGCAGTGCTGTACAGCCGCTACAAGAGACCCAGTACTTC	13	TRBV20-1	.	many	TRBJ2-5
CASSQGLGRGYQAETQYF	TGTGCCAGCAGCCAAGGGTTAGGGCGAGGGTACCAAGCGGAGACCCAGTACTTC	18	TRBV7-8	.	.	TRBJ2-5
CASSFGQPRNTIYF	TGTGCCAGCAGCTTTGGACAGCCTCGAAACACCATATATTTT	14	TRBV7-2	.	.	TRBJ1-3
CASSFMDRTYEQYF	TGTGCCAGCAGCTTCATGGACAGGACCTACGAGCAGTACTTC	14	TRBV7-2	TRBD1	many	TRBJ2-7
CSVLRLAGGIAKNIQYF	TGCAGCGTCCTCAGACTAGCGGGAGGGATAGCCAAAAACATTCAGTACTTC	17	TRBV29-1	TRBD2	many	TRBJ2-4
CATSTTGTANSPLHF	TGTGCCACCAGCACCACCGGGACAGCAAATTCACCCCTCCACTTT	15	TRBV15	TRBD1	.	TRBJ1-6
CSAKDPSGVETQYF	TGCAGTGCTAAAGACCCTAGCGGGGTAGAGACCCAGTACTTC	14	TRBV20-1	TRBD2	many	TRBJ2-5
CSVTSGMQGEQYF	TGCAGCGTTACCTCAGGGATGCAAGGCGAGCAGTACTTC	13	TRBV29-1	.	many	TRBJ2-7
CASRPTAGVLTDTQYF	TGTGCCAGCAGACCAACCGCGGGGGTCCTCACAGATACGCAGTATTTT	16	TRBV28	TRBD2	.	TRBJ2-3
CSAWGQASGWAVGEQYF	TGCAGTGCTTGGGGCCAGGCTAGCGGGTGGGCCGTAGGCGAGCAGTACTTC	17	TRBV20-1	TRBD2	.	TRBJ2-7
CSASRASGETQYF	TGCAGTGCTAGCAGGGCCTCCGGGGAGACCCAGTACTTC	13	TRBV20-1	.	many	TRBJ2-5
CSAPWGAGYTF	TGCAGCGCCCCGTGGGGCGCTGGCTACACCTTC	11	TRBV29-1	.	few	TRBJ1-2
CASSQRRRPNTGELFF	TGCGCCAGCAGCCAACGCCGACGGCCGAACACCGGGGAGCTGTTTTTT	16	TRBV4-1	.	.	TRBJ2-2
CASSPGATQAGNTIYF	TGTGCCAGCAGCCCCGGTGCGACCCAAGCTGGAAACACCATATATTTT	16	TRBV7-2	.	.	TRBJ1-3
CASSGQVQNIQYF	TGTGCCAGCAGCGGACAGGTCCAAAACATTCAGTACTTC	13	TRBV12-3/TRBV12-4	TRBD1	few	TRBJ2-4
CASSQGPEIGYTF	TGTGCCAGCAGCCAAGGGCCAGAGATAGGCTACACCTTC	13	TRBV7-2	.	few	TRBJ1-2
CASSSPVPDTQYF	TGTGCCAGCAGCTCACCTGTTCCAGATACGCAGTATTTT	13	TRBV7-9	.	few	TRBJ2-3
CASSWGPNEKLFF	TGTGCCAGCAGCTGGGGCCCGAATGAAAAACTGTTTTTT	13	TRBV5-5	.	many	TRBJ1-4